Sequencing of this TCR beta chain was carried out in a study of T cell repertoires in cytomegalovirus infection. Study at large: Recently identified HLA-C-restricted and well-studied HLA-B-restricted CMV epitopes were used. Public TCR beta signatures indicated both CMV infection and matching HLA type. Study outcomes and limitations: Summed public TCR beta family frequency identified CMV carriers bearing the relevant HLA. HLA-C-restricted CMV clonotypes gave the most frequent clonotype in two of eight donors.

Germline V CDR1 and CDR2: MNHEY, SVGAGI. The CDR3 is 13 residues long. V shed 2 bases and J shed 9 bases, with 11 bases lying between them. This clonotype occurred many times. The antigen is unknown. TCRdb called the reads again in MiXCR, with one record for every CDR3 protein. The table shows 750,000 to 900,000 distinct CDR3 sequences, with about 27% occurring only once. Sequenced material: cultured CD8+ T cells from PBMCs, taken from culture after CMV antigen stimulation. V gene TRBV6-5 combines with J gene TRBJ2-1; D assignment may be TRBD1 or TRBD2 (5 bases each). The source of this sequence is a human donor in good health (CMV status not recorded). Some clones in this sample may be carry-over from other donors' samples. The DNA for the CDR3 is TGTGCCAGCAGTTACACTAGAAGGGGTGAGCAGTTCTTC. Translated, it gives CASSYTRRGEQFF.